The clone carrying this T cell receptor (beta chain) has at least ten counts. Its matching antigen is unknown. This entry is derived from a study of CD8+CD57+ T cells in acquired aplastic anemia. Study background: Recorded DNA amounts for sorted CD4+ and CD8+ cells had an average of about 3 ug. Overall study findings and caveats: For CD8+ Simpson's diversity, patients and controls showed no significant difference. Overlapping CD8+ CDR3 repertoires of patients and controls contained approximately 28 shared sequences.

Both TCR beta VDJ combination and CDR3 sequence profiling were carried out. Genomic DNA was the template for this profiling. Each CDR3 protein is one row after TCRdb ran MiXCR on the reads. The repertoire holds around 220,000 distinct CDR3 sequences, with over 40% as singletons. Individuals selected for sequencing had exhibited CD8+CD57+ cell expansion on flow cytometry. The CDR3 totals 15 residues. V lost 2 bases and J lost 7; bases outside the gene matches: 9. Germline CDR1 reads MNHEY; CDR2 reads SVGAGI. The specimen sequenced was sorted CD4+, CD8+, or CD8+CD57+ T cells (not recorded which) from PBMCs. The sequence was collected from a human donor with aplastic anemia. The chain couples TRBV6-5 to TRBJ2-7; 9 bases align to TRBD1. The CDR3 DNA sequence: TGTGCCAGCAGTTACCCCGGACAGGGGTTGAGTGAGCAGTACTTC. It specifies CASSYPGQGLSEQYF.